The source of this T cell receptor (beta chain) is a study of T cell changes during pregnancy in multiple sclerosis. Clones were sequenced by immunoSEQ multiplex PCR, and TCRdb holds only the in-frame ones, with some missing. The data hold under 35,000 clones, with 90% observed a single time. Trimming stripped 0 bases from V and 7 bases from J, with 15 bases between. Germline CDR1 is MNHEY and CDR2 is SVGAGI. The CDR3 extends over 15 amino acids. Specimen: CD4+ T cells from peripheral blood mononuclear cells, collected in the third trimester of pregnancy. The rearrangement uses TRBV6-5 and TRBJ1-2; D perhaps matches TRBD1 (6 bases). The TCR comes from a female donor in good health, enrolled as a control in a pregnancy study. Here the CDR3 reads CASSYSRGGHGGYTF. DNA for the CDR3: TGTGCCAGCAGTTACTCGAGAGGGGGTCATGGTGGCTACACCTTC.